This T cell receptor (beta chain) was documented in a study of blood T cell repertoires in COVID-19. With respect to this clone: One junction end does not reproduce the germline sequence, and a read error may be involved.

Some clones are missing from TCRdb's copy, which holds only in-frame ones; the method was immunoSEQ multiplex PCR. The sample records fewer than 90,000 clones, 80% being singletons. The sequence was collected from an elderly woman with acute or convalescent COVID-19. The sequenced material came from peripheral blood.

The CDR3 nucleotides are TGCGCCAGCAGCCAACGAGACAAGAACCCCGGGGAGCTGTTTTTT. Its translation is CASSQRDKNPGELFF. J is TRBJ2-2 and V is TRBV4-1; unclear D gene. CDR3 length: 15 amino acids. Germline CDR1 reads MGHRA; CDR2 reads YSYEKL.